This is a list of T cell receptor beta chains from one sample in a study of blood T cell repertoires in COVID-19. Profiled with immunoSEQ multiplex PCR; TCRdb holds only in-frame clones, not every one. The data contain more than 95,000 clones, under 90% of them singletons. Sample: peripheral blood. The source is a man older than 75 with acute or convalescent COVID-19. CDR3s include the opening cysteine and the closing phenylalanine or tryptophan. A D gene is named only where the DNA matches it firmly. Clone size appears in some rows only: once, few, many, or a class for an expanded clone.

J gene | CDR3 length | clone size | V gene | D gene | CDR3 DNA | CDR3 protein
TRBJ2-1 | 15 | . | TRBV11-2 | . | TGTGCCAGCAGCCCTGCCCCAGGGCCCAACAATGAGCAGTTCTTC | CASSPAPGPNNEQFF
TRBJ1-6 | 12 | . | TRBV7-9 | . | TGTGCCAGCAGCCGGGATAATTCACCCCTCCACTTT | CASSRDNSPLHF
TRBJ2-5 | 13 | . | TRBV30 | TRBD1 | TGTGCCTGGGAAACTCAGGGGGAGGAGACCCAGTACTTC | CAWETQGEETQYF
TRBJ2-1 | 14 | . | TRBV7-2 | TRBD2 | TGTGCCAGCAGCCTTCGGGGGGTTTACAATGAGCAGTTCTTC | CASSLRGVYNEQFF
TRBJ2-7 | 13 | few | TRBV16 | . | TGTGCCAGCAGCTCCAACAGGGAGGGCGAGCAGTACTTC | CASSSNREGEQYF
TRBJ1-4 | 15 | . | TRBV25-1 | TRBD1 | TGTGCCAGCAGTGGATCCGGACAGGCTAATGAAAAACTGTTTTTT | CASSGSGQANEKLFF
TRBJ2-7 | 16 | . | TRBV7-2 | . | TGTGCCAGCAGCTTAAGCGCACTAGCAGCTTCCTACGAGCAGTACTTC | CASSLSALAASYEQYF
TRBJ1-3 | 13 | . | TRBV12-3/TRBV12-4 | . | TGTGCCAGCAGCGGGGACTCTGGAAACACCATATATTTT | CASSGDSGNTIYF
TRBJ1-5 | 14 | . | TRBV29-1 | TRBD1 | TGCAGCGTTCGTGAGGGACAGGCCGATCAGCCCCAGCATTTT | CSVREGQADQPQHF
TRBJ2-5 | 14 | . | TRBV5-1 | . | TGCGCCAGCAGCTTACGCGATTCCCAAGAGACCCAGTACTTC | CASSLRDSQETQYF
TRBJ1-3 | 15 | . | TRBV18 | . | TGTGCCAGCTCACCACAGGTTCAGGGTGGAAACACCATATATTTT | CASSPQVQGGNTIYF
TRBJ2-7 | 15 | . | TRBV27 | TRBD2 | TGTGCCAGCAAGGGACTAGCGGGGATCTCCTACGAGCAGTACTTC | CASKGLAGISYEQYF
TRBJ1-5 | 14 | once | TRBV2 | TRBD1 | TGTGCCAGCAGTCGGAGACAGGGGAATCAGCCCCAGCATTTT | CASSRRQGNQPQHF
TRBJ1-6 | 15 | . | TRBV14 | TRBD1 | TGTGCCAGCAGCCTAACCTGGGACAGGAGATCACCCCTCCACTTT | CASSLTWDRRSPLHF
TRBJ2-7 | 15 | . | TRBV6-5 | . | TGTGCCAGCAGCCAACGTAGTTCAGGGCGACGCGAGCAGTACTTC | CASSQRSSGRREQYF
TRBJ2-2 | 18 | . | TRBV7-3 | TRBD2 | TGTGCCAGCAGCTCCCGGCCGGGACTAGCGGGAGAGACCGGGGAGCTGTTTTTT | CASSSRPGLAGETGELFF
TRBJ1-4 | 13 | . | TRBV30 | . | TGTGCCTGGAGATATGCAACTAATGAAAAACTGTTTTTT | CAWRYATNEKLFF
TRBJ1-1 | 15 | . | TRBV7-9 | TRBD1 | TGTGCCAGCAGCGGGACAGGGGGGCGAATCACTGAAGCTTTCTTT | CASSGTGGRITEAFF
TRBJ1-5 | 12 | . | TRBV29-1 | TRBD1 | TGCAGCGCCGGACAGGGTAACCAGCCCCAGCATTTT | CSAGQGNQPQHF
TRBJ2-1 | 15 | . | TRBV7-3 | TRBD2 | TGTGCCAGCAGCTTAAGGCGGGAGAGTTACAATGAGCAGTTCTTC | CASSLRRESYNEQFF
TRBJ1-2 | 11 | . | TRBV6-5 | TRBD1 | TGTGCCAGCGGACAGGGGAACGGCTACACCTTC | CASGQGNGYTF
TRBJ2-5 | 17 | . | TRBV13 | . | TGTGCCAGCAGCCCTAGCCCCCTCCGGGACTGGAGGGAGACCCAGTACTTC | CASSPSPLRDWRETQYF
TRBJ1-1 | 15 | . | TRBV19 | TRBD1 | TGTGCCAGTAGTATGGGCAGGGGGCTTTGGACTGAAGCTTTCTTT | CASSMGRGLWTEAFF
TRBJ2-3 | 14 | . | TRBV4-1 | . | TGCGCCAGCAGCCAAGATCTACGGACAGATACGCAGTATTTT | CASSQDLRTDTQYF
TRBJ1-4 | 15 | . | TRBV28 | TRBD1 | TGTGCCAGCAGACCTCCGGGACAGGGTTATGAAAAACTGTTTTTT | CASRPPGQGYEKLFF
TRBJ1-2 | 14 | . | TRBV7-2 | . | TGTGCCAGCAGCTTAGGTCCAGGGAACTATGGCTACACCTTC | CASSLGPGNYGYTF
TRBJ2-7 | 15 | . | TRBV4-1 | TRBD1 | TGCGCCAGCAGTCCGGGACAGGGTAGGTCCTACGAGCAGTACTTC | CASSPGQGRSYEQYF